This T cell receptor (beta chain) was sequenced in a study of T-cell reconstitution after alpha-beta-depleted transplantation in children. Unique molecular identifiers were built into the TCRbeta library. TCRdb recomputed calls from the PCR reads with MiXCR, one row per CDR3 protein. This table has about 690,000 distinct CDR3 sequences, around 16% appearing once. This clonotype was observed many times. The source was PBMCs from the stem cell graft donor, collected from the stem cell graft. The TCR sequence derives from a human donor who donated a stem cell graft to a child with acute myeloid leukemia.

The CDR3 bases are TGCAGTGCTAGACCCGTTTTTGAGCAGTTCTTC. Its translation: CSARPVFEQFF. This chain joins TRBV20-1 and TRBJ2-1; no clear D. V was shortened by 2 bases and J by 9 bases, with 8 bases between the two germline ends. The CDR3 sequence is 11 residues long. Germline V gives CDR1 DFQATT, CDR2 SNEGSKA (reference sequence).